These 30 T cell receptor beta chains share one sample of origin, sequenced in a study of blood T cells in healthy people across ages. With a J-beta primer mix and a sample-barcoded 5' primer, a second PCR ran 7 to 11 cycles. TCRdb recomputed calls from the 5' RACE reads with MiXCR, one row per CDR3 protein. The data hold roughly 700,000 distinct CDR3 sequences, with roughly 30% observed a single time. Sequencing was done on a sample of blood. The receptor set was obtained from a woman at least 80 years old in good health.

This clonotype was found many times. This rearrangement joins TRBV20-1 to TRBJ2-1, with 7 nucleotides matching TRBD1. CDR3 size: 12 residues. Germline CDR1 and CDR2: DFQATT and SNEGSKA (reference sequence). CDR3 sequence reads: CSASEGAHEQFF. Here the CDR3 DNA reads TGCAGCGCCTCTGAGGGGGCCCATGAGCAGTTCTTC.

In its sample, this clonotype was seen a few times. The chain recombines TRBV6-2 or TRBV6-3 with TRBJ1-1; 7 nucleotides line up with TRBD1. The CDR3 sequence is 13 residues long. Germline loops: CDR1 MNHEY, CDR2 SVGEGT. DNA for the CDR3: TGTGCTACAATCCGGGACAGAATATCTGAAGCTTTCTTT. Its translation: CATIRDRISEAFF.

This clonotype was observed a handful of times. A read error is possible here, since a much larger clone lies one base away. The CDR3 DNA reads TGCACCAGCAGCTTGACAGGGAAAGAGACCCAGTACTTC. As protein: CTSSLTGKETQYF. This chain connects TRBV5-1 to TRBJ2-4; 7 bases align to TRBD1. The J call may not be correct, given that the DNA end is closer to TRBJ2-5. Germline-derived CDR1 and CDR2 are SGHRS and YFSETQ. The CDR3 is made up of 13 amino acids.

This clonotype was counted between two and nine times. A much larger clone differs from this one at a single base, so this may be a read error. The CDR3 DNA reads as TGTGCCATCAAGGGAACAGTCCTTAACTATGACTACACCTTC. It translates to CAIKGTVLNYDYTF. V is TRBV10-3 and J is TRBJ1-2; no definite D call. Per germline, CDR1 ENHRY and CDR2 SYGVKD. There are 14 residues in the CDR3.

This clonotype has a count of ten or more. The CDR3 sequence is CASSYSNSIGVEQFF. CDR3 sequence (DNA): TGTGCCAGCAGTTACTCGAACTCGATCGGGGTTGAGCAGTTCTTC. The V gene is TRBV6-6, the J gene TRBJ2-1, with a weak D call TRBD2 (5 bases). CDR3 length: 15 residues. CDR1 is MNHNY, CDR2 SVGAGI, per germline (reference sequence). Trimming took 0 bases from V and 9 from J, leaving 15 bases between them.

This clonotype was counted ten times or more. The chain has TRBV6-5 and TRBJ2-7; D is possibly TRBD1 (6 bases). V lost 0 bases and J 4 bases, leaving 19 bases between the germline ends. This CDR3 has 17 amino acids. CDR1 is MNHEY, CDR2 SVGAGI, per germline. The CDR3: CASSYSKRGRGRYEQYF. The CDR3 region has the DNA TGTGCCAGCAGTTACTCGAAGCGAGGCAGGGGACGGTACGAGCAGTACTTC.

This clonotype was recorded at least ten times. The rearrangement uses TRBV6-1 and TRBJ1-6, with TRBD1 matching 8 bases. CDR3 length: 16 residues. Germline assignment: CDR1 MNHNS and CDR2 SASEGT. V gave up 4 bases and J gave up 7 bases; unmatched junction bases: 9. The CDR3 protein is CASSVVAGGWNSPLHF. The CDR3 DNA reads as TGTGCCAGCAGTGTAGTTGCAGGGGGCTGGAATTCACCCCTCCACTTT.

To note about this clonotype: A much bigger clone sits one base away, suggesting this may be a read error. The chain carries TRBV6-5 and TRBJ2-7; weak D call: TRBD1 (6 bases). The CDR3 consists of 14 residues. CDR1 is MNHEY, CDR2 SVGAGI, per germline. The CDR3 DNA reads TGTGGCAGCAGTCCGGACAGAGCTTACTACGAGCAGTACTTC. Its protein product is CGSSPDRAYYEQYF.

This rearrangement joins TRBV20-1 to TRBJ2-5; 7 bases are a match to TRBD1. The tail of the sequence fits TRBJ2-7 better, so the J call may be wrong. Germline CDR1 and CDR2: DFQATT and SNEGSKA (reference sequence). The CDR3 runs to 15 residues. The CDR3: CSATPKDRRSYEQYF. The CDR3 bases are TGCAGTGCTACACCGAAGGACAGGCGCTCCTACGAGCAGTACTTC.

This clonotype came up a few times. The chain recombines TRBV19 with TRBJ1-1; D perhaps matches TRBD1 (5 bases). The CDR3 totals 15 residues. Germline CDR1 is LNHDA and CDR2 is SQIVND (reference sequence). Trimming took 4 bases from V and 2 from J, leaving 14 bases between them. The CDR3, as DNA: TGTGCCAGTAGTAGTTCGGGGGGTACCAACACTGAAGCTTTCTTT. Amino acid sequence: CASSSSGGTNTEAFF.

This clonotype occurred many times. The V gene is TRBV4-3, the J gene TRBJ2-7, with unresolved D. The CDR3 totals 12 residues. The germline V gene has CDR1 LGHNA and CDR2 YSLEER. V lost 2 bases, J lost 7 bases, and 9 bases lay in between. For the CDR3, the DNA is TGCGCCAGCAGCCAAATCTTAGGGGAGCAGTACTTC. Encoded protein: CASSQILGEQYF.

This clonotype was counted many times. This chain connects TRBV10-3 to TRBJ2-7; D may match TRBD1 or TRBD2 (5 bases each). Germline CDR1 reads ENHRY; CDR2 reads SYGVKD. Between the trimmed V and J ends, which lost 4 bases and 5 bases, there was a span of 12 bases. CDR3 size: 13 residues. This CDR3 is CAISVVGVDEQYF. CDR3 nucleotides: TGTGCCATCAGTGTGGTGGGGGTCGACGAGCAGTACTTC.

This clonotype was observed many times. The chain links TRBV12-3 or TRBV12-4 to TRBJ2-3; D is perhaps TRBD1 (6 bases). V gave up 7 bases and J gave up 3 bases, with 17 bases separating them. The CDR3 has 15 amino acids. Written as DNA, the CDR3 is TGTGCCAGCACCCCTGGGGGCTTTGAGACAGATACGCAGTATTTT. Translating gives CASTPGGFETDTQYF.

This clonotype was detected many times. V usage is TRBV4-1 and J usage is TRBJ2-3; TRBD1 is a possible D gene (6 bases). The V gene lost 2 bases and the J gene lost 2 bases, with 11 bases spanning the gap. This CDR3 comprises 15 residues. Germline V gene lookup returns CDR1 MGHRA and CDR2 YSYEKL. DNA for the CDR3: TGCGCCAGCAGCCAACAGGGGTTTCTCACAGATACGCAGTATTTT. Its protein is CASSQQGFLTDTQYF.

This clonotype was recorded many times. The V and J genes are TRBV28 and TRBJ1-2, with a tentative D call TRBD1 (6 bases). Germline V gives CDR1 MDHEN, CDR2 SYDVKM. The ends were cut back, 3 bases at V and 6 bases at J, with 11 bases in the middle. CDR3 length equals 13 residues. The CDR3 here is CASSFGGGDGYTF. The DNA of the CDR3 is TGTGCCAGCAGTTTTGGAGGGGGAGATGGCTACACCTTC.

This clonotype was counted only a few times. Being one base from a much bigger clone, this may be a read error. This chain uses TRBV7-3 with TRBJ2-3, with D perhaps TRBD2 (5 bases). Germline V lookup: CDR1 SGHTA, CDR2 FQGTGA. The CDR3 consists of 14 residues. V was pared by 5 bases and J by 2 bases, with 11 bases between. CDR3 protein: CASSRGADTDTQYF. The CDR3, as DNA: TGTGCCAGCAGCCGCGGAGCGGACACAGATACGCAGTATTTT.

This clonotype was detected ten times or more. The genes are TRBV5-1 and TRBJ2-1, with TRBD2 identical over 13 bases. The V gene end was trimmed by 2 bases and the J gene end by 4 bases; junction bases not matched to a gene: 6. From germline, CDR1 is SGHRS and CDR2 YFSETQ. The CDR3 contains 17 residues. Written as DNA, the CDR3 is TGCGCCAGCAGCTTCCAGACTAGCGGGAGGATTTACAATGAGCAGTTCTTC. Amino acids: CASSFQTSGRIYNEQFF. Combining the CDR3 with reference TRBV5-1 and TRBJ2-1 gives the whole variable domain KAGVTQTPRYLIKTRGQQVTLSCSPISGHRSVSWYQQTPGQGLQFLFEYFSETQRNKGNFPGRFSGRQFSNSRSEMNVSTLELGDSALYLCASSFQTSGRIYNEQFFGPGTRLTVL.

This clonotype occurred many times. The V gene is TRBV27, the J gene TRBJ1-1; 7 nucleotides agree with TRBD1. After removal of 4 bases from V and 6 bases from J, the junction contained 5 bases not matched to a gene. Germline-derived CDR1 and CDR2 are MNHEY and SMNVEV (reference sequence). The CDR3 contains 13 residues. In DNA, the CDR3 is TGTGCCAGCAGTTACGGCCAGGGGGCTGAAGCTTTCTTT. Its translation: CASSYGQGAEAFF.

This clonotype has more than one count but fewer than ten. V usage is TRBV5-1 and J usage is TRBJ1-1, with 8 bases matching TRBD1. Germline values: CDR1 SGHRS, CDR2 YFSETQ. This CDR3 comprises 16 residues. Unmatched junction bases numbered 13, after V lost 4 bases and J lost 5 bases. The CDR3 DNA sequence: TGCGCCAGCAGCCCCTACCCCCGACAGGGGAGGACTGAAGCTTTCTTT. This translates into CASSPYPRQGRTEAFF.

This clonotype was recorded at least ten times. The V call is TRBV12-3 or TRBV12-4, the J call TRBJ1-2; D is uncertain. This CDR3 contains 15 residues. The V and J ends lost 6 bases and 0 bases respectively, with 14 bases between them. CDR3 sequence (DNA): TGTGCCAGCAGCCCCCAGGCAGTCCCTAACTATGGCTACACCTTC. Its protein product is CASSPQAVPNYGYTF.

A note on this clonotype: Its ends do not fully match the called genes, so a read error is possible. The genes are TRBV29-1 and TRBJ1-2; D is undetermined. The length of the CDR3 is 11 residues. Germline assignment: CDR1 SQVTM and CDR2 ANQGSEA. In DNA, the CDR3 is TGCGGCGTTGAACTGAACTATGGCTACACCTTC. Translation: CGVELNYGYTF.

The chain carries TRBV29-1 and TRBJ1-3; D remains unclear. The V end was cut by 5 bases, the J end by 0 bases, with 11 bases between. The CDR3 runs 14 residues. The V gene's germline CDR1 is SQVTM and CDR2 ANQGSEA. CDR3 region: CSVRETASGNTIYF. CDR3 DNA: TGCAGCGTTCGGGAAACAGCCTCTGGAAACACCATATATTTT.

The chain is built from TRBV28 and TRBJ1-2; the match to TRBD1 covers 8 bases. CDR3 length: 14 amino acids. Losses at the gene ends were 9 bases for V and 6 bases for J; bases not matched to a gene: 12. Per germline, CDR1 MDHEN and CDR2 SYDVKM. The CDR3 sequence is CASSRGQGRDGYTF. The DNA for the CDR3 is TGTGCCAGTAGTAGAGGACAGGGAAGAGATGGCTACACCTTC.

This clonotype was picked up many times. The chain has TRBV12-3 or TRBV12-4 and TRBJ2-5; D gene unclear. The V gene lost 9 bases and the J gene lost 1 base, with 6 bases spanning the gap. The CDR3 extends over 11 amino acids. The chain's CDR3 is CASQIQETQYF. The CDR3 region has the DNA TGTGCCAGTCAAATCCAAGAGACCCAGTACTTC.

V gene TRBV29-1 combines with J gene TRBJ1-1; 10 bases match TRBD1. CDR3 size: 15 residues. After removal of 7 bases from V and 1 base from J, the junction contained 9 bases not matched to a gene. The germline V gene encodes CDR1 SQVTM and CDR2 ANQGSEA. In nucleotides, the CDR3 is TGCAGCGGTCAAGACAGGGGGCGGAGGAACACTGAAGCTTTCTTT. Protein sequence: CSGQDRGRRNTEAFF.

Ten or more counts support this clonotype. In DNA form, the CDR3 reads TGCAGTGTGTTCCACCCAGAGCCACCCTACGAGCAGTACTTC. It yields the protein CSVFHPEPPYEQYF. This chain links TRBV20-1 with TRBJ2-7; no reliable D call. The germline V and J ends were trimmed by 7 bases and 2 bases, with 18 bases remaining between them. The CDR3 consists of 14 residues. From germline, CDR1 is DFQATT and CDR2 SNEGSKA (reference sequence).

This clonotype was seen many times. The V call is TRBV15, the J call TRBJ2-7, with 9 bases matching TRBD2. V shed 0 bases and J 2 bases; nucleotides not matched to a gene: 5. Germline V gene lookup returns CDR1 LNHNV and CDR2 YYDKDF (reference sequence). This CDR3 spans 16 amino acids. This CDR3 reads CATSRDLASGAYEQYF. In DNA, the CDR3 is TGTGCCACCAGCAGAGATCTGGCTAGCGGGGCCTACGAGCAGTACTTC.

This clonotype was observed many times. This chain uses TRBV6-2 or TRBV6-3 with TRBJ2-1; D tentatively fits TRBD1 or TRBD2 (6 bases each). Trimming stripped 2 bases from V and 4 bases from J, with 27 bases between. The CDR3 runs 20 residues. Germline CDR1 and CDR2: MNHEY and SVGEGT. CDR3 nucleotides: TGTGCCAGCAGTTACGACCTCCGGGAAGTTTCGGGGGCCGGATACAATGAGCAGTTCTTC. This codes for CASSYDLREVSGAGYNEQFF.

This sequence joins TRBV30 and TRBJ2-7; the D gene is possibly TRBD1 (6 bases). The ends were cut back, 5 bases at V and 2 bases at J, with 13 bases in the middle. The CDR3 runs 13 residues. Germline loops: CDR1 GTSNPN, CDR2 SVGIG (reference sequence). The CDR3 loop reads CAWAVGGTYEQYF. The CDR3 bases are TGTGCCTGGGCTGTAGGGGGTACCTACGAGCAGTACTTC.

Many counts were recorded for this clonotype. The chain couples TRBV20-1 to TRBJ2-1; TRBD2 matches 12 bases. The CDR3 has 15 amino acids. The V gene's germline CDR1 is DFQATT and CDR2 SNEGSKA (reference sequence). V shed 0 bases, J shed 12 bases, and the junction held 9 bases outside the gene matches. As DNA, the CDR3 is TGCAGTGCTAGAGATCGTGCTAGCGGGGGGGCTGGGCAGTTCTTC. Its protein is CSARDRASGGAGQFF.